This T cell receptor (beta chain) emerged from a study of neurological immune-mediated disorders. The V end lost 0 bases, the J end lost 2 bases, and 8 bases lay between the germline ends. CDR1 is SGHRS, CDR2 YFSETQ, per germline. The CDR3 extends over 14 amino acids. From the 5' RACE reads, TCRdb called clonotypes with MiXCR, one entry per CDR3 protein. Of about 46,000 distinct CDR3 sequences listed, about 2% are singletons. This clonotype was seen at least ten times. This TCR was recovered from a woman aged 40-49 years with multiple sclerosis. The V and J genes are TRBV5-1 and TRBJ1-2; no clear D. What was sequenced was PBMCs. The CDR3 nucleotides are TGCGCCAGCAGCTTGGGCAGCTCAAACTATGGCTACACCTTC. It encodes CASSLGSSNYGYTF.